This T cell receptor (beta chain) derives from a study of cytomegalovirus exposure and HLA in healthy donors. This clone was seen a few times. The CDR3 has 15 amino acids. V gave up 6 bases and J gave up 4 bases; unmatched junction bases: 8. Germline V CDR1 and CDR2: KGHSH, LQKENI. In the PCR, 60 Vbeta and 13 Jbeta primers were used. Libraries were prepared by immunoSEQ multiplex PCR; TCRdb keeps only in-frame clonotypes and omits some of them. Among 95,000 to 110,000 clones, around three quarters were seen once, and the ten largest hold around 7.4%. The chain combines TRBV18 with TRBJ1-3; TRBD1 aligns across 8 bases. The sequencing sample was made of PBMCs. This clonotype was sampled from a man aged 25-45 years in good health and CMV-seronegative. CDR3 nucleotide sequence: TGTGCCAGCTCGACTAAAGGGACAGGAGGAAACACCATATATTTT. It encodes CASSTKGTGGNTIYF. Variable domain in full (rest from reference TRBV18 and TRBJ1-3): NAGVMQNPRHLVRRRGQEARLRCSPMKGHSHVYWYRQLPEEGLKFMVYLQKENIIDESGMPKERFSAEFPKEGPSILRIQQVVRGDSAAYFCASSTKGTGGNTIYFGEGSWLTVV.